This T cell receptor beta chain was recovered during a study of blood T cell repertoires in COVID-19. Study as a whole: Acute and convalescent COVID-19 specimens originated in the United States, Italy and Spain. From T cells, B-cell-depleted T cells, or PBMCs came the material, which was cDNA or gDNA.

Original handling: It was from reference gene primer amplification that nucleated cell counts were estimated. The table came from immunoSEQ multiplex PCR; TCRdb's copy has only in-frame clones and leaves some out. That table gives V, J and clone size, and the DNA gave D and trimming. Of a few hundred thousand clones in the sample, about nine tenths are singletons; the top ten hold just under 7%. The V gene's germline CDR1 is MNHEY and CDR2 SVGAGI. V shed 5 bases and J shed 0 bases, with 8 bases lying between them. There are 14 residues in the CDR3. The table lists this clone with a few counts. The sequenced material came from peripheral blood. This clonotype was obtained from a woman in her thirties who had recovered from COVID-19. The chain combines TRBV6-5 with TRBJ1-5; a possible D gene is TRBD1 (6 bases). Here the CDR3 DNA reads TGTGCCAGCAGTAGGGACACTAGCAATCAGCCCCAGCATTTT. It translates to CASSRDTSNQPQHF.